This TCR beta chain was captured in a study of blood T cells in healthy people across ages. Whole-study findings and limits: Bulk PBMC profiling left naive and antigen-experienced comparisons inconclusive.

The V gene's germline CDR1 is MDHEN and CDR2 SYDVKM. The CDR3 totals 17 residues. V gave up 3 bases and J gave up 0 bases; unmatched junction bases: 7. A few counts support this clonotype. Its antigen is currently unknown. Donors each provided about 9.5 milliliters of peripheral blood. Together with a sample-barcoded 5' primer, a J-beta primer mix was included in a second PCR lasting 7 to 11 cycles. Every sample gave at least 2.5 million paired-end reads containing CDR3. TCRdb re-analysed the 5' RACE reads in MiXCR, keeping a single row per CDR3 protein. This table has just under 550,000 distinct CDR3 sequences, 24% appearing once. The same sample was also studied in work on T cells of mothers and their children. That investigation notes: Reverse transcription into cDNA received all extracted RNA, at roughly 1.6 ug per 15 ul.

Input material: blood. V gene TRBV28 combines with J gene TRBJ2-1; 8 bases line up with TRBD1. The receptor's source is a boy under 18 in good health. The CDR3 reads CASSLPPGQDSYNEQFF. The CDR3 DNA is TGTGCCAGCAGTTTGCCCCCGGGACAGGACTCCTACAATGAGCAGTTCTTC.